This is a list of T cell receptor beta chains from one sample in a study of blood T cell repertoires in COVID-19. TCRdb's copy holds only in-frame clones and misses some; the assay was immunoSEQ multiplex PCR. The sample consists of around 200,000 clones, 85% to 90% of them appearing once. Sequencing used peripheral blood. Source of these receptors: a man aged 18-30 years with active or convalescent COVID-19. The CDR3 runs from the conserved cysteine through the conserved F or W. Each record gives: CDR3 protein, CDR3 DNA, V gene, D gene, clone size, J gene. A D gene is named only where the DNA matches it firmly. Only some rows state a clone size, as once, few, many or a class for expanded clones.

CDR3: CASSYLGGPNQPQHF
DNA: TGTGCCAGCAGTTATCTTGGCGGGCCCAATCAGCCCCAGCATTTT
V: TRBV6-2/TRBV6-3
D: NA
size: NA
J: TRBJ1-5

CDR3: CASSPWGGANTEAFF
DNA: TGCGCCAGCAGCCCATGGGGGGGGGCGAACACTGAAGCTTTCTTT
V: TRBV5-1
D: NA
size: NA
J: TRBJ1-1

CDR3: CASSLGYSGNTIYF
DNA: TGTGCCAGCAGCTTAGGTTACTCTGGAAACACCATATATTTT
V: TRBV13
D: NA
size: once
J: TRBJ1-3

CDR3: CASSPSVGGEAFF
DNA: TGTGCCAGCAGCCCGTCGGTAGGGGGTGAAGCTTTCTTT
V: TRBV5-5
D: NA
size: NA
J: TRBJ1-1

CDR3: CASSPRDRSEAFF
DNA: TGTGCCAGCAGCCCCCGGGACAGGTCTGAAGCTTTCTTT
V: TRBV4-2
D: TRBD1
size: NA
J: TRBJ1-1

CDR3: CSAYSGFSDEAFF
DNA: TGCAGCGCCTATTCAGGGTTCTCGGATGAAGCTTTCTTT
V: TRBV29-1
D: NA
size: NA
J: TRBJ1-1

CDR3: CASSIPPSYEQYF
DNA: TGTGCCAGTAGTATACCCCCCAGTTACGAGCAGTACTTC
V: TRBV19
D: NA
size: NA
J: TRBJ2-7

CDR3: CASSFWLAGEETQYF
DNA: TGTGCCAGCAGCTTTTGGCTAGCGGGGGAAGAGACCCAGTACTTC
V: TRBV7-9
D: TRBD2
size: NA
J: TRBJ2-5

CDR3: CASSRIGGRANEQFF
DNA: TGCGCCAGCAGTCGTATTGGCGGGAGGGCGAATGAGCAGTTCTTC
V: TRBV4-1
D: TRBD2
size: NA
J: TRBJ2-1

CDR3: CASRPTQGLGHF
DNA: TGTGCCAGCAGACCCACACAGGGTCTGGGGCATTTT
V: TRBV28
D: NA
size: NA
J: TRBJ1-5

CDR3: CASSSHRDEQYF
DNA: TGTGCCAGCAGTTCACACCGGGACGAGCAGTACTTC
V: TRBV28
D: NA
size: few
J: TRBJ2-7

CDR3: CASSPRDMNTEAFF
DNA: TGTGCCAGCAGCCCCCGGGACATGAACACTGAAGCTTTCTTT
V: TRBV3-1/TRBV3-2
D: NA
size: NA
J: TRBJ1-1

CDR3: CASSMGLAGAYEQYF
DNA: TGTGCCAGTAGTATGGGACTAGCGGGAGCTTACGAGCAGTACTTC
V: TRBV19
D: TRBD2
size: NA
J: TRBJ2-7

CDR3: CASSVGVFSQTNSPLHF
DNA: TGTGCCAGCAGCGTAGGAGTGTTTTCACAGACTAATTCACCCCTCCACTTT
V: TRBV9
D: NA
size: NA
J: TRBJ1-6

CDR3: CATRLGTGIRDVSVGELFF
DNA: TGTGCCACCAGGCTTGGGACAGGGATTAGGGACGTTAGTGTCGGGGAGCTGTTTTTT
V: TRBV24-1
D: TRBD1
size: NA
J: TRBJ2-2

CDR3: CASQTSGGGSDTQYF
DNA: TGTGCCAGCCAGACCTCTGGCGGGGGGTCAGATACGCAGTATTTT
V: TRBV19
D: TRBD2
size: once
J: TRBJ2-3

CDR3: CASSSIEAFQPQHF
DNA: TGTGCCAGCAGTTCTATCGAGGCATTCCAGCCCCAGCATTTT
V: TRBV6-5
D: NA
size: few
J: TRBJ1-5

CDR3: CASNPSGGNTGELFF
DNA: TGTGCCAGCAATCCTAGCGGGGGGAACACCGGGGAGCTGTTTTTT
V: TRBV2
D: TRBD2
size: NA
J: TRBJ2-2

CDR3: CASSIISDTEAFF
DNA: TGTGCCAGTAGTATCATTTCGGACACTGAAGCTTTCTTT
V: TRBV19
D: NA
size: NA
J: TRBJ1-1

CDR3: CASSLSGFIEAFF
DNA: TGTGCCAGCAGTTTATCAGGGTTCATTGAAGCTTTCTTT
V: TRBV28
D: NA
size: NA
J: TRBJ1-1

CDR3: CASSPPTVEEETQYF
DNA: TGTGCCAGCAGCCCCCCGACTGTGGAGGAAGAGACCCAGTACTTC
V: TRBV7-9
D: NA
size: NA
J: TRBJ2-5

CDR3: CASSQGGLGTTNEKLFF
DNA: TGTGCCAGCAGTCAAGGGGGATTAGGGACAACTAATGAAAAACTGTTTTTT
V: TRBV7-9
D: NA
size: once
J: TRBJ1-4

CDR3: CASSQDGRASYNEQFF
DNA: TGTGCCAGCAGCCAAGATGGGCGGGCCTCCTACAATGAGCAGTTCTTC
V: TRBV3-1/TRBV3-2
D: NA
size: NA
J: TRBJ2-1

CDR3: CASSESGGFGYGYTF
DNA: TGTGCCAGCAGCGAATCCGGGGGTTTTGGCTATGGCTACACCTTC
V: TRBV28
D: NA
size: NA
J: TRBJ1-2

CDR3: CASNRGGTGELFF
DNA: TGCGCCAGCAACCGGGGAGGCACCGGGGAGCTGTTTTTT
V: TRBV10-1
D: NA
size: NA
J: TRBJ2-2

CDR3: CASSEAPFGTGGRSNYGYTF
DNA: TGTGCCAGCAGTGAAGCGCCTTTTGGGACAGGGGGCCGGTCTAACTATGGCTACACCTTC
V: TRBV2
D: TRBD1
size: NA
J: TRBJ1-2

CDR3: CASGQGGNEQFF
DNA: TGTGCCAGTGGACAGGGGGGGAATGAGCAGTTCTTC
V: TRBV19
D: TRBD1
size: NA
J: TRBJ2-1

CDR3: CASSGTGLATTGELFF
DNA: TGTGCCAGCAGCGGGACGGGACTAGCGACCACCGGGGAGCTGTTTTTT
V: TRBV2
D: TRBD2
size: NA
J: TRBJ2-2

CDR3: CATSDPTKHQETPTTNEKLFF
DNA: TGTGCCACCAGTGATCCCACCAAACACCAGGAAACCCCGACAACTAATGAAAAACTGTTTTTT
V: TRBV24-1
D: NA
size: NA
J: TRBJ1-4

CDR3: CASSSFSGLGQETQYF
DNA: TGTGCCAGCAGCTCTTTTTCGGGACTAGGACAAGAGACCCAGTACTTC
V: TRBV9
D: TRBD2
size: NA
J: TRBJ2-5

CDR3: CASSPLGLAGGGNEQFF
DNA: TGTGCCAGCTCACCCCTCGGACTAGCGGGAGGAGGTAATGAGCAGTTCTTC
V: TRBV18
D: TRBD2
size: NA
J: TRBJ2-1

CDR3: CASYWTTGAETQYF
DNA: TGTGCCAGCTATTGGACGACGGGAGCCGAGACCCAGTACTTC
V: TRBV2
D: NA
size: NA
J: TRBJ2-5

CDR3: CASSSTGALEAFF
DNA: TGTGCCAGCAGCTCGACAGGGGCCCTGGAAGCTTTCTTT
V: TRBV11-2
D: TRBD1
size: NA
J: TRBJ1-1

CDR3: CSLYRGRIGNQPQHF
DNA: TGTTCATTATACAGGGGGCGGATCGGGAATCAGCCCCAGCATTTT
V: TRBV6-4
D: TRBD1
size: NA
J: TRBJ1-5

CDR3: CASSYQGYTEAFF
DNA: TGTGCCAGCAGTTACCAGGGTTACACTGAAGCTTTCTTT
V: TRBV6-5
D: NA
size: NA
J: TRBJ1-1

CDR3: CASSPRTGRKYQPQHF
DNA: TGTGCCAGCAGCCCCCGCACAGGAAGAAAGTATCAGCCCCAGCATTTT
V: TRBV7-8
D: NA
size: NA
J: TRBJ1-5

CDR3: CASSSADSYNEQFF
DNA: TGTGCCAGCAGCTCCGCGGATTCCTACAATGAGCAGTTCTTC
V: TRBV7-3
D: NA
size: NA
J: TRBJ2-1